These 22 T cell receptor beta chains share one sample of origin, sequenced in a study of blood T cells in healthy people across ages. Through a sample-barcoded 5' primer and a J-beta primer mix, a second PCR was run for roughly 6 to 12 cycles. TCRdb re-derived calls from the 5' RACE reads in MiXCR, one entry per CDR3 protein. Of approximately 850,000 distinct CDR3 sequences listed, roughly 60% are singletons. Input material: blood. These receptors originate from a man aged 25 to 40 in good health.

The V gene is TRBV12-3 or TRBV12-4, the J gene TRBJ1-1; D possibly corresponds to TRBD1 (6 bases). CDR3 size: 16 residues. Trimming removed 2 bases from V and 4 bases from J, with 17 bases in between. CDR3 sequence (DNA): TGTGCCAGCAGTTTAAGGGCGCAGGGGAGGGGCACTGAAGCTTTCTTT. Translating it yields CASSLRAQGRGTEAFF.

The chain joins TRBV15 to TRBJ2-1; no clear D. Germline CDR1 is LNHNV and CDR2 is YYDKDF (reference sequence). Trimming took off 3 bases at V and 2 bases at J, with 11 bases between the two ends. This CDR3 spans 15 amino acids. The CDR3 is CATSSIPWAYNEQFF. Here the CDR3 DNA reads TGTGCCACCAGCAGCATACCGTGGGCCTACAATGAGCAGTTCTTC. The full variable domain, its missing parts supplied by reference TRBV15 and TRBJ2-1, is DAMVIQNPRYQVTQFGKPVTLSCSQTLNHNVMYWYQQKSSQAPKLLFHYYDKDFNNEADTPDNFQSRRPNTSFCFLDIRSPGLGDTAMYLCATSSIPWAYNEQFFGPGTRLTVL.

V is TRBV5-1 and J is TRBJ2-3; D is possibly TRBD2 (5 bases). Germline V gene lookup returns CDR1 SGHRS and CDR2 YFSETQ. Trimming removed 0 bases at V and 6 bases at J, with 14 bases between. This CDR3 region has 15 residues. Here the CDR3 DNA reads TGCGCCAGCAGCTTGGGCTACGGGGAGCCGGATACGCAGTATTTT. Translating it yields CASSLGYGEPDTQYF.

Notes on this clonotype: This could be a read error, since a much larger clone is one nucleotide away. The V and J genes are TRBV2 and TRBJ2-5; D uncertain. CDR3 size: 15 residues. Deletions cut 1 base from V and 11 bases from J, with 20 bases between. Per the germline V gene, CDR1 is SNHLY and CDR2 is FYNNEI. The CDR3 bases are TGTGCCAGCAGTGAAGGGAGCCAGGTTGGAGATGAGCAGTACTTC. Its translation is CASSEGSQVGDEQYF.

As for this clonotype: Likely a read error: the CDR3 ends without its conserved phenylalanine or tryptophan. The chain carries TRBV11-1 and TRBJ2-5; no firm D call. The germline V and J ends were trimmed by 8 bases and 0 bases, with 7 bases remaining between them. This CDR3 region has 12 residues. Germline CDR1 is SGHAT and CDR2 is FQDESV (reference sequence). In nucleotides, the CDR3 is TGTGCCAGCTCCAGAAACCAAGAGACCCAGTACTAC. Protein: CASSRNQETQYY.

This clonotype was seen a handful of times. The chain's CDR3 is CAISEGRGGETQYF. As DNA, the CDR3 is TGTGCCATCAGTGAGGGTAGGGGAGGAGAGACCCAGTACTTC. The chain couples TRBV10-3 to TRBJ2-5; a weak D match, TRBD2 (6 bases). Trimming removed 2 bases at V and 4 bases at J, with 11 bases between. CDR3 length: 14 residues. Germline V gene data show CDR1 as ENHRY and CDR2 as SYGVKD.

J is TRBJ1-2 and V is TRBV4-2; D perhaps matches TRBD1 (6 bases). This CDR3 is built from 17 residues. The V gene's germline CDR1 is LGHNA and CDR2 YNFKEQ. V was shortened by 4 bases and J by 4 bases, with 22 bases between the two germline ends. The CDR3 sequence: CASSPGAGVRDGYGYTF. In DNA form, the CDR3 reads TGTGCCAGCAGCCCAGGGGCAGGGGTCCGGGACGGCTATGGCTACACCTTC.

This clonotype came up many times. The CDR3 coding sequence is TGTGCCAGCAGCTTAGTCGGGGAATCGAAAGGCTACACCTTC. This gives the protein CASSLVGESKGYTF. The gene calls are TRBV7-9 and TRBJ1-2; D not resolved. V was pared by 1 base and J by 8 bases, with 14 bases between. The CDR3 contains 14 residues. CDR1 is SEHNR, CDR2 FQNEAQ, per germline (reference sequence).

The V and J genes are TRBV20-1 and TRBJ2-7; no clear D. CDR3 length: 14 residues. CDR1 is DFQATT, CDR2 SNEGSKA, per germline (reference sequence). V was clipped by 5 bases and J by 3 bases, with 17 bases between them. CDR3 sequence reads: CSAASETSIYEQYF. CDR3 bases: TGCAGTGCTGCTTCTGAGACAAGCATCTACGAGCAGTACTTC.

V gene TRBV2 combines with J gene TRBJ2-3; TRBD2 aligns across 12 bases. Germline-derived CDR1 and CDR2 are SNHLY and FYNNEI. The junction had 6 bases not matched to a gene; V was cut back by 6 bases and J by 5 bases. This CDR3 has 15 amino acids. The DNA of the CDR3 is TGTGCCAGCAGAAAGCTAGCGGGAGGGATAGATACGCAGTATTTT. The encoded protein is CASRKLAGGIDTQYF.

The chain carries TRBV7-6 and TRBJ2-1; 10 bases agree with TRBD2. V shed 4 bases, J shed 10 bases, and the junction held 10 bases outside the gene matches. The CDR3 is made up of 15 amino acids. Germline-derived CDR1 and CDR2 are SGHVS and FNYEAQ. The CDR3 sequence: CASSYLAGGAQEQFF. The CDR3 DNA follows: TGTGCCAGCAGCTACTTAGCGGGGGGTGCCCAGGAGCAGTTCTTC.

V and J are TRBV5-1 and TRBJ1-6, with D possibly matching TRBD1 (6 bases). Germline lookup yields CDR1 SGHRS and CDR2 YFSETQ. V shed 4 bases and J shed 7 bases, with 15 bases lying between them. This CDR3 is built from 15 residues. DNA for the CDR3: TGCGCCAGCAGCATTTCCCGGGACAAAAATTCACCCCTCCACTTT. This codes for CASSISRDKNSPLHF.

This chain's CDR3 is CASSQAVSGDYGYTF. In DNA, the CDR3 is TGCGCCAGCAGCCAAGCTGTGAGTGGGGACTATGGCTACACCTTC. The chain links TRBV4-1 to TRBJ1-2; no definite D call. Trimming left V 1 base short and J 3 bases short, with 12 bases between. The CDR3 extends over 15 amino acids. Germline V gene lookup returns CDR1 MGHRA and CDR2 YSYEKL.

The V call is TRBV29-1, the J call TRBJ2-7, with TRBD1 as a possible D gene (6 bases). With 5 bases removed from V and 4 bases from J, the gap between germline ends came to 15 bases. The CDR3 loop spans 13 amino acids. Germline V gene lookup returns CDR1 SQVTM and CDR2 ANQGSEA. CDR3 loop: CSVHTDRSYEQYF. The CDR3 nucleotides are TGCAGCGTTCATACCGACAGGTCTTACGAGCAGTACTTC.

The rearrangement links TRBV5-1 to TRBJ2-3, with 7 bases that match TRBD1. J gave up 6 bases and V 5 bases, and 12 bases lay outside the gene matches. The length of the CDR3 is 15 residues. Germline CDR1 and CDR2: SGHRS and YFSETQ. The CDR3 DNA sequence: TGCGCCAGCAGTTTGTTACAGGGGAAGTCGGATACGCAGTATTTT. Its translation is CASSLLQGKSDTQYF.

The genes are TRBV7-2 and TRBJ2-7; D unresolved. Germline values: CDR1 SGHTA, CDR2 FQGNSA. CDR3 length: 14 amino acids. The V end was cut by 0 bases, the J end by 2 bases, with 8 bases between. The CDR3 loop is CASSLATNPYEQYF. The CDR3 DNA reads as TGTGCCAGCAGCTTAGCGACAAACCCCTACGAGCAGTACTTC.

This clonotype came up a few times. The chain joins TRBV11-1 to TRBJ2-1, with 7 bases aligning to TRBD1. Germline lookup yields CDR1 SGHAT and CDR2 FQDESV (reference sequence). Unmatched junction bases numbered 10, after V lost 2 bases and J lost 9 bases. The CDR3 runs to 15 residues. CDR3 amino acids: CASSLSATGFAEQFF. CDR3 nucleotide sequence: TGTGCCAGCAGCTTATCCGCGACAGGGTTTGCTGAGCAGTTCTTC.

The chain employs TRBV5-6 and TRBJ2-4, with TRBD2 matching 12 bases. Germline V gene sequence: CDR1 SGHDT, CDR2 YYEEEE. The trim removed 7 bases at V and 11 bases at J, leaving 4 bases unmatched. The CDR3 sequence is 12 residues long. CDR3 sequence (DNA): TGTGCCAGCGAGGGACTAGCGGGCTTTCAGTACTTC. It specifies CASEGLAGFQYF.

V and J are TRBV6-5 and TRBJ2-1; 8 positions match TRBD2. Trimming took 4 bases from V and 5 from J; bases not matched to a gene: 19. This CDR3 contains 19 residues. Germline lookup yields CDR1 MNHEY and CDR2 SVGAGI. DNA of the CDR3: TGTGCCAGCAGTTCCGATCCGATAGCGGGGATAGGGTTGAACAATGAGCAGTTCTTC. It codes for CASSSDPIAGIGLNNEQFF.

The chain's CDR3 is CASSQRDSPSRTDTQYF. The CDR3 DNA sequence: TGTGCCAGCAGCCAGAGGGACAGCCCGTCTCGCACAGATACGCAGTATTTT. The chain carries TRBV4-2 and TRBJ2-3, with 7 bases that match TRBD1. CDR1 and CDR2 from the germline V gene are LGHNA and YNFKEQ. V shed 3 bases and J 1 base; nucleotides not matched to a gene: 10. This CDR3 region has 17 residues.

The gene calls are TRBV2 and TRBJ2-7; D unresolved. CDR1 is SNHLY and CDR2 is FYNNEI in the germline V gene. Between the trimmed V and J ends, which lost 8 bases and 1 base, there was a span of 6 bases. The CDR3 has 11 residues. CDR3 DNA sequence: TGTGCCAGCGTACAGTCCTACGAGCAGTACTTC. Translated: CASVQSYEQYF.

This chain links TRBV27 with TRBJ2-5; D may be TRBD1 (5 bases). The end of the DNA is better explained by TRBJ2-7, so the J call may be wrong. Germline CDR1 and CDR2: MNHEY and SMNVEV (reference sequence). The CDR3 has 14 amino acids. The CDR3 sequence: CASSAYRILYEQYF. CDR3 nucleotide sequence: TGTGCCAGCAGTGCTTACAGGATTTTATACGAGCAGTACTTC.